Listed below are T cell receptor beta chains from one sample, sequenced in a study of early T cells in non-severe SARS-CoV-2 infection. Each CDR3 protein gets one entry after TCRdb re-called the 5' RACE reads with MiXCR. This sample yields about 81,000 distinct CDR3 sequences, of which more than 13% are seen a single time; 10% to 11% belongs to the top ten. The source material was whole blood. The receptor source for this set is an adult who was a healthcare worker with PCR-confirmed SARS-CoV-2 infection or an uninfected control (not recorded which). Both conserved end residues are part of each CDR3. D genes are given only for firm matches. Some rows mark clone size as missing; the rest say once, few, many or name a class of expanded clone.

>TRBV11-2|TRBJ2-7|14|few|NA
TGTGCCAGCAGCTCAAGACTAGTATCAAGCGAGCAGTACTTC
CASSSRLVSSEQYF
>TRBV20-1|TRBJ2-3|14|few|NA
TGCAGTGCTATCGATGATTCGGTTACAGATACGCAGTATTTT
CSAIDDSVTDTQYF
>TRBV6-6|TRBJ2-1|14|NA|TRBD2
TGTGCCAGCACAGACTCGGGGGGGGAAGAGGAGCAGTTCTTC
CASTDSGGEEEQFF
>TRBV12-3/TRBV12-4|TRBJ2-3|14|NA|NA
TGTGCCAGCAGTTTTCGAGGGGGCACAGATACGCAGTATTTT
CASSFRGGTDTQYF
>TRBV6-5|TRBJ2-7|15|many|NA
TGTGCCAGCAGTTACAGCCCCCCGGGTGCCTACGAGCAGTACTTC
CASSYSPPGAYEQYF
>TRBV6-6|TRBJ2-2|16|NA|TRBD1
TGTGCCAGCAAAACACCTGGACAGGGGTTCGGCGGGGAGCTGTTTTTT
CASKTPGQGFGGELFF
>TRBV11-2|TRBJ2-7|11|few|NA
TGTGCCAGCAGCTTAGCTTTTGAGCAGTACTTC
CASSLAFEQYF
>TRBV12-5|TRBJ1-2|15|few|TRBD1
TGTGCTAGCCGGGGAGGGACAGGGATGAACTATGGCTACACCTTC
CASRGGTGMNYGYTF
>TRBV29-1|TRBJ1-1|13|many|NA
TGCAGCGTTAGATCAGGGGACTACACTGAAGCTTTCTTT
CSVRSGDYTEAFF
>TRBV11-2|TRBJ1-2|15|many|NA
TGTGCCAGCAGCTTAGTGGGGTCCCTCGACGTTGGCTACACCTTC
CASSLVGSLDVGYTF
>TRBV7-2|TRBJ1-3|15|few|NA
TGTGCCAGCAGCTTAGATCGTTTACAACGAAACACCATATATTTT
CASSLDRLQRNTIYF
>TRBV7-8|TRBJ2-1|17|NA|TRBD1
TGTGCCAGCAGCTTACGGGACAGGGAGTTTTACTACAATGAGCAGTTCTTC
CASSLRDREFYYNEQFF
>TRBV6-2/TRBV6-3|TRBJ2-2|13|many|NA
TGTGCCAGCAACAACCCAAACACCGGGGAGCTGTTTTTT
CASNNPNTGELFF
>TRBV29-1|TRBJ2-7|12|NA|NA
TGCAGCGTTGGCGACAGGACCTACGAGCAGTACTTC
CSVGDRTYEQYF
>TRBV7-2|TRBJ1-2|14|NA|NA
TGTGCCAGCAGCGCTCAGAGGACCGGGGTTGGCTACACCTTC
CASSAQRTGVGYTF
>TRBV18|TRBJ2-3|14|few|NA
TGTGCCAGCTCACCACCGGAGAACACAGATACGCAGTATTTT
CASSPPENTDTQYF
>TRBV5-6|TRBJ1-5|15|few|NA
TGTGCCAGCAGCTTGGCTGGGATTGATAATCAGCCCCAGCATTTT
CASSLAGIDNQPQHF
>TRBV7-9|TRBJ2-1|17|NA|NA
TGTGCCAGCAGCTTAGTGGTGGCGGGGCGCTCCTACAATGAGCAGTTCTTC
CASSLVVAGRSYNEQFF
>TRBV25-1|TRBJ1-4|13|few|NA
TGTGCCAGCAGTGAAGCGGGTAGGGAAAAACTGTTTTTT
CASSEAGREKLFF
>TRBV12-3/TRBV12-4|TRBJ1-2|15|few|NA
TGTGCCAGCAGGTGGACAGAAGTATCTAACTATGGCTACACCTTC
CASRWTEVSNYGYTF
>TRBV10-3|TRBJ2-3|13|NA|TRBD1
TGTGCCACCGGACAGGGTAGCACAGATACGCAGTATTTT
CATGQGSTDTQYF
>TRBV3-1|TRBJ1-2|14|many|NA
TGTGCCAGCAGCCAAGTGCCCGGGTTCTATGGCTACACCTTC
CASSQVPGFYGYTF
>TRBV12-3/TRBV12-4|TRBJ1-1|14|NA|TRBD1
TGTGCCAGCAGTCTCAACGCAGGGGGAACTGAAGCTTTCTTT
CASSLNAGGTEAFF
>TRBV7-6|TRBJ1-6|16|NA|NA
TGTGCCAGCAGCTTAGGTGGGACAAATCCTAATTCACCCCTCCACTTT
CASSLGGTNPNSPLHF
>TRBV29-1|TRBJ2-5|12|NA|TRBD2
TGCAGCGTTGACGTAGCGGGAGAGACCCAGTACTTC
CSVDVAGETQYF
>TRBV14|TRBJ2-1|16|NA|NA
TGTGCCAGCAGCCCTCTCCCGGGGAGCTCCTACAATGAGCAGTTCTTC
CASSPLPGSSYNEQFF
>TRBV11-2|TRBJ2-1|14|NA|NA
TGTGCCAGCAGCCCCGGACCGGCCGGCAATGAGCAGTTCTTC
CASSPGPAGNEQFF
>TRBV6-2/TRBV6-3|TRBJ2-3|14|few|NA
TGTGCCAGCAGTCAGGAAGCCCGCCGAGATACGCAGTATTTT
CASSQEARRDTQYF
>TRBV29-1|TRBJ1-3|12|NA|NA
TGCAGCGTCGGGTATTCTGGAAACACCATATATTTT
CSVGYSGNTIYF
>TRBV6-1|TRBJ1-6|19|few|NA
TGTGCCAGCAGTGAAGCTATGCGTCTACCGAGGGACACTGATTCACCCCTCCACTTT
CASSEAMRLPRDTDSPLHF
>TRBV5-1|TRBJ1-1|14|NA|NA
TGCGCCAGCAGCTCCTATGGGTTTACCACTGAAGCTTTCTTT
CASSSYGFTTEAFF
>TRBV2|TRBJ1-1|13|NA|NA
TGTGCCAGCAGTGAACGGGAAAACGCTGAAGCTTTCTTT
CASSERENAEAFF
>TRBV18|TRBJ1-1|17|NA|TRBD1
TGTGCCAGCTCACCCCGACTCGGGACAGGGGTAACCACTGAAGCTTTCTTT
CASSPRLGTGVTTEAFF
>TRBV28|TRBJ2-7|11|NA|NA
TGTGCCAGCAGGAGCTCCTACGAGCAGTACTTC
CASRSSYEQYF
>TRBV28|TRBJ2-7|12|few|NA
TGTGCCAGCACGGACGGAAACTACGAGCAGTACTTC
CASTDGNYEQYF
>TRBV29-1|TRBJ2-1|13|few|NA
TGCAGCGTTGTAGCGACCGTACGTAATGAGCAGTTCTTC
CSVVATVRNEQFF
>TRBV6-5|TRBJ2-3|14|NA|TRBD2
TGTGCCAGCAGTTATCCCAGCGGGAAGGATACGCAGTATTTT
CASSYPSGKDTQYF
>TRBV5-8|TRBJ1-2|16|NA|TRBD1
TGTGCCAGCAGCCCTCAACAGGGGTCGGTGAACTATGGCTACACCTTC
CASSPQQGSVNYGYTF
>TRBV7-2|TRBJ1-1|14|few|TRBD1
TGTGCCAGCAGCCCGGACAGGGGGCTCACTGAAGCTTTCTTT
CASSPDRGLTEAFF
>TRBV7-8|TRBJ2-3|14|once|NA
TGTGCCAGCAGCTTAGCGCGACAGGTAGATACGCAGTATTTT
CASSLARQVDTQYF
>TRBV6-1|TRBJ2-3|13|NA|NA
TGTGCCAGCAGTGAAGCGTTCACAGATACGCAGTATTTT
CASSEAFTDTQYF
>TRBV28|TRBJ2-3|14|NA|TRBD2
TGTGCCAGCAGGGCTAGCGGGGGGCCCGATACGCAGTATTTT
CASRASGGPDTQYF
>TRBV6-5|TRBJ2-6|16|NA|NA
TGTGCCACCAGGGGATGGGGAGATTCTGGGGCCAACGTCCTGACTTTC
CATRGWGDSGANVLTF